Below, one T cell receptor (beta chain) is given with its context. The germline V gene encodes CDR1 GTSNPN and CDR2 SVGIG (reference sequence). V was trimmed by 1 base and J by 0 bases, leaving 2 bases between them. The CDR3 length is 12 residues. TCRdb's table, derived via immunoSEQ multiplex PCR, lists solely in-frame clones and lacks some. The data hold roughly 100,000 clones, with about 90% observed a single time. The record originates from a study of control samples from healthy donors and cancer patients. What was sequenced was blood. J is TRBJ2-3 and V is TRBV30; D is ambiguous. The receptor's source is a woman between 18 and 29 years old in good health. CDR3 sequence reads: CAWSASTDTQYF. The CDR3 nucleotides are TGTGCCTGGAGTGCTAGCACAGATACGCAGTATTTT.